A single sample gave rise to the 14 T cell receptor beta chains below, sequenced in a study of T cells after yellow fever vaccination. TCRdb redid the calling of the 5' RACE reads with MiXCR, one entry per CDR3 protein. The table has about 310,000 distinct CDR3 sequences, around 4% seen once. The specimen comprised PBMCs, sampled on the day of the yellow fever booster vaccination. The origin of the receptors is a man younger than 30 who received the YFV17D yellow fever vaccine.

There are many counts of this clonotype. This chain joins TRBV20-1 and TRBJ1-6, with TRBD1 identical over 7 bases. The germline gives CDR1 DFQATT, CDR2 SNEGSKA (reference sequence). Unmatched junction bases numbered 5, after V lost 0 bases and J lost 9 bases. This CDR3 region has 14 residues. CDR3 amino acids: CSARDDREASPLHF. The CDR3 bases are TGCAGTGCTAGAGATGACAGGGAGGCTTCACCCCTCCACTTT.

This clonotype has ten or more counts. The chain combines TRBV5-1 with TRBJ2-1; 9 nucleotides align to TRBD2. CDR1 SGHRS and CDR2 YFSETQ come from the germline V gene. The CDR3 extends over 12 amino acids. With 5 bases clipped from V and 10 bases from J, the junction kept 4 bases outside the gene matches. CDR3 sequence: CASSQRGEEQFF. Written as DNA, the CDR3 is TGCGCCAGCAGTCAGCGGGGGGAAGAGCAGTTCTTC.

This clonotype showed up just a few times. The J gene is TRBJ1-1, the V gene TRBV10-3; TRBD1 might be the D (6 bases). Trimming removed 7 bases from V and 1 base from J, with 10 bases in between. The CDR3 consists of 13 residues. The germline gives CDR1 ENHRY, CDR2 SYGVKD. The CDR3: CAITGTPNTEAFF. In DNA form, the CDR3 reads TGTGCCATCACCGGGACACCGAACACTGAAGCTTTCTTT.

This clonotype was counted many times. J is TRBJ2-2 and V is TRBV4-1, with no clear D. Trimming left V 1 base short and J 4 bases short, with 10 bases between. Germline values: CDR1 MGHRA, CDR2 YSYEKL. This CDR3 is 15 amino acids long. The CDR3 nucleotides read TGCGCCAGCAGCCAAGGAGGAGCAGTCACCGGGGAGCTGTTTTTT. It codes for CASSQGGAVTGELFF.

The sample holds a few counts of this clonotype. The chain is built from TRBV5-1 and TRBJ2-7, with 9 bases fitting TRBD1. Germline assignment: CDR1 SGHRS and CDR2 YFSETQ. This CDR3 is built from 15 residues. With V trimmed by 2 bases and J by 4 bases, 7 bases remained unmatched. The CDR3 spells CASSFRGQGPYEQYF. The CDR3 DNA reads as TGCGCCAGCAGCTTTAGGGGACAGGGTCCATACGAGCAGTACTTC.

This clonotype showed up just a few times. CDR3 loop: CASSGQGLTGNTIYF. DNA for the CDR3: TGCGCCAGCAGCGGACAGGGGCTCACTGGAAACACCATATATTTT. The chain has TRBV4-1 and TRBJ1-3; 9 bases map to TRBD1. Germline lookup yields CDR1 MGHRA and CDR2 YSYEKL. The CDR3 sequence is 15 residues long. V lost 5 bases and J lost 2; bases outside the gene matches: 4.

This chain connects TRBV11-2 to TRBJ2-5; D remains ambiguous. The length of the CDR3 is 14 residues. Trimming stripped 4 bases from V and 5 bases from J, with 14 bases between. CDR1 and CDR2 from the germline V gene are SGHAT and FQNNGV. The CDR3 protein is CASSSARRRETQYF. As DNA, the CDR3 is TGTGCCAGCAGCTCCGCTCGTAGACGGGAGACCCAGTACTTC.

This rearrangement joins TRBV6-2 or TRBV6-3 to TRBJ2-2; TRBD1 might be the D (7 bases). The germline V gene encodes CDR1 MNHEY and CDR2 SVGEGT. Trimming left V 0 bases short and J 7 bases short, with 15 bases between. This CDR3 is built from 16 residues. In DNA, the CDR3 is TGTGCCAGCAGTTACTCTTGGAGGGGGCGCGACGGGGAGCTGTTTTTT. It codes for CASSYSWRGRDGELFF.

The table lists this clonotype with many counts. The chain uses TRBV9 and TRBJ2-3; 8 nucleotides align to TRBD2. V dropped 3 bases and J dropped 0; count of bases not matched to a gene: 3. This CDR3 comprises 15 residues. Germline CDR1 reads SGDLS; CDR2 reads YYNGEE. The CDR3 DNA sequence: TGTGCCAGCAGCGAGGCTAGCGGGAGCACAGATACGCAGTATTTT. It specifies CASSEASGSTDTQYF.

A few counts support this clonotype. This sequence joins TRBV5-1 and TRBJ1-1, with D possibly matching TRBD1 (5 bases). This CDR3 contains 14 residues. From germline, CDR1 is SGHRS and CDR2 YFSETQ. V lost 4 bases and J lost 3, with 13 bases in between. DNA for the CDR3: TGCGCCAGCAGCCGGGTGGCGGGGGACACTGAAGCTTTCTTT. Encoded protein: CASSRVAGDTEAFF.

This clonotype has ten or more counts. The chain employs TRBV6-5 and TRBJ1-5; TRBD1 might be the D (6 bases). V was pared by 4 bases and J by 5 bases, with 12 bases between. This CDR3 region has 14 residues. Germline CDR1 reads MNHEY; CDR2 reads SVGAGI. As DNA, the CDR3 is TGTGCCAGCAGTTCGCGGGACACTTATCAGCCCCAGCATTTT. Translated, it gives CASSSRDTYQPQHF.

The chain has TRBV20-1 and TRBJ2-2, with 14 nucleotides matching TRBD2. V trimming: 1 base; J trimming: 1 base; junction bases outside the gene matches: 8. CDR1 and CDR2 (germline): DFQATT, SNEGSKA (reference sequence). The CDR3 is 19 amino acids. Here the CDR3 reads CSARGRTSGGIVNTGELFF. The CDR3 nucleotides read TGCAGTGCTAGAGGGAGGACTAGCGGGGGGATAGTGAACACCGGGGAGCTGTTTTTT.

This clonotype was observed many times. CDR3 nucleotide sequence: TGTGCCAGCAGCCGGGACCGCCAAGAGACCCAGTACTTC. Its protein is CASSRDRQETQYF. The genes are TRBV7-2 and TRBJ2-5; the D gene could be TRBD1 or TRBD2 (5 bases each). The V end was cut by 5 bases, the J end by 1 base, with 8 bases between. Per germline, CDR1 SGHTA and CDR2 FQGNSA. The length of the CDR3 is 13 residues.

This clonotype has ten or more counts. The gene calls are TRBV12-5 and TRBJ2-2; the match to TRBD1 covers 7 bases. Germline-derived CDR1 and CDR2 are LGHNT and FRNRAP. V lost 6 bases to trimming and J lost 7 bases; unmatched junction nucleotides: 5. The CDR3 sequence is 13 residues long. The CDR3: CASGTTGRGELFF. The CDR3 DNA sequence: TGTGCTAGTGGAACGACAGGGCGCGGGGAGCTGTTTTTT.